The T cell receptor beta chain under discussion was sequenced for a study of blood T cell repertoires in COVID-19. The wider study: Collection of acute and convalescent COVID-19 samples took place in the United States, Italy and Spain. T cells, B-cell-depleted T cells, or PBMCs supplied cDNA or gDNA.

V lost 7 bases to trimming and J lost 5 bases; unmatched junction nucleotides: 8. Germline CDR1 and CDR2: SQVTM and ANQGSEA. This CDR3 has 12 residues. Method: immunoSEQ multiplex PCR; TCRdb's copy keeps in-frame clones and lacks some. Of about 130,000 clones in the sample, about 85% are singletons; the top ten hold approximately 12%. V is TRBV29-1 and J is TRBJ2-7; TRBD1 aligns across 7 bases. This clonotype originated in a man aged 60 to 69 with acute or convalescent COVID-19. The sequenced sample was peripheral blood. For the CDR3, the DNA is TGCAGCGCCTCGAGACAGGGCCACGAGCAGTACTTC. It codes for CSASRQGHEQYF.